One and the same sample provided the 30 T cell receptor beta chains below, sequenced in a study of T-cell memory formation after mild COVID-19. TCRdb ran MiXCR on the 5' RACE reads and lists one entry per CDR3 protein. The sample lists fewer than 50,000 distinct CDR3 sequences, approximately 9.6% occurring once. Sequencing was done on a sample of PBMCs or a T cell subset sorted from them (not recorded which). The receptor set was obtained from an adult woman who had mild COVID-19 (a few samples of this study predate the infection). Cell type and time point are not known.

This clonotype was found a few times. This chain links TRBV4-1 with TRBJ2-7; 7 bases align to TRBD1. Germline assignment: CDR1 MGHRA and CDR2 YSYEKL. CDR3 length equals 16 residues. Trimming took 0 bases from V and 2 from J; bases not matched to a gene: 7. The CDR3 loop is CASSQETGSPTYEQYF. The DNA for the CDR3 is TGCGCCAGCAGCCAAGAGACAGGGAGTCCCACCTACGAGCAGTACTTC.

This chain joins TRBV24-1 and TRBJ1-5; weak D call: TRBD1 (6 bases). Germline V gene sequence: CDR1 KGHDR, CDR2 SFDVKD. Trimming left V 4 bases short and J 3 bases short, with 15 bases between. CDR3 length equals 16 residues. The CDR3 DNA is TGTGCCACCAGTGACCACACGACAGGCCTCAATCAGCCCCAGCATTTT. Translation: CATSDHTTGLNQPQHF.

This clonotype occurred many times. CDR3 DNA sequence: TGTGCCATCAGTGAGCCCATGACTAGTAACGAGCAGTACTTC. Translated, it gives CAISEPMTSNEQYF. The rearrangement uses TRBV10-3 and TRBJ2-7; D is perhaps TRBD2 (6 bases). Germline V lookup: CDR1 ENHRY, CDR2 SYGVKD. The CDR3 length is 14 residues. V was clipped by 2 bases and J by 5 bases, with 13 bases between them.

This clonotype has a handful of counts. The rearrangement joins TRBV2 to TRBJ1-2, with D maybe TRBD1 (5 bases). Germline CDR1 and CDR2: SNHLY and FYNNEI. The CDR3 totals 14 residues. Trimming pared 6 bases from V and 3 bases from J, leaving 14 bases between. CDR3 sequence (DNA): TGTGCCAGCAGCGAGGGCCGGGGGGACTATGGCTACACCTTC. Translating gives CASSEGRGDYGYTF. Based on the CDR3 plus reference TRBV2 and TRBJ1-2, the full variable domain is EPEVTQTPSHQVTQMGQEVILRCVPISNHLYFYWYRQILGQKVEFLVSFYNNEISEKSEIFDDQFSVERPDGSNFTLKIRSTKLEDSAMYFCASSEGRGDYGYTFGSGTRLTVV.

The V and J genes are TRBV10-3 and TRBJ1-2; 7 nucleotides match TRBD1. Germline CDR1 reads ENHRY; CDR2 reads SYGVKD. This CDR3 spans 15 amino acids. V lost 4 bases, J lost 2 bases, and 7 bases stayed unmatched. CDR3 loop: CAISGGEGQNYGYTF. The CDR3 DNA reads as TGTGCCATCAGTGGCGGAGAGGGACAGAACTATGGCTACACCTTC.

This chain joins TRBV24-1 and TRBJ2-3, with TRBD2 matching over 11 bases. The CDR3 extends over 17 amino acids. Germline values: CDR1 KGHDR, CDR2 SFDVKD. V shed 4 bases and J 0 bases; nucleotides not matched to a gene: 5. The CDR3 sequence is CATSEQTSGGSTDTQYF. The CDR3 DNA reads TGTGCCACCAGTGAGCAAACTAGCGGGGGTAGCACAGATACGCAGTATTTT.

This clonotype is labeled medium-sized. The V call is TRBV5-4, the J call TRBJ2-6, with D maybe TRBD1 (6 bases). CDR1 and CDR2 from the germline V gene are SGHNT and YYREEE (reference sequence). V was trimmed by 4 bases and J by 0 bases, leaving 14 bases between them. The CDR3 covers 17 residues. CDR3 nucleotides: TGTGCCAGCAGCACCCTGACAGGCCCCTCTGGGGCCAACGTCCTGACTTTC. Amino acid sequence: CASSTLTGPSGANVLTF.

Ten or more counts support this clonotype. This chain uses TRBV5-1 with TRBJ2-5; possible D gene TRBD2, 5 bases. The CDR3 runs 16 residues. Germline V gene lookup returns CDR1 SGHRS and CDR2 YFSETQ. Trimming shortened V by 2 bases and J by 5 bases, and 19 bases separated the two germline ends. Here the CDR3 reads CASSLSSSGTGETQYF. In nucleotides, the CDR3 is TGCGCCAGCAGCTTATCCTCGAGCGGCACCGGGGAGACCCAGTACTTC.

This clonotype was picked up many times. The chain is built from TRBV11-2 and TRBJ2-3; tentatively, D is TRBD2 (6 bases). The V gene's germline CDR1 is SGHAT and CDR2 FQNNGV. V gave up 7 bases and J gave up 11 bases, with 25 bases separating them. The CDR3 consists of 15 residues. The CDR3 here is CASTLEGGALGGQYF. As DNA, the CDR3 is TGTGCCAGCACCTTGGAGGGCGGGGCTTTGGGGGGGCAGTATTTT.

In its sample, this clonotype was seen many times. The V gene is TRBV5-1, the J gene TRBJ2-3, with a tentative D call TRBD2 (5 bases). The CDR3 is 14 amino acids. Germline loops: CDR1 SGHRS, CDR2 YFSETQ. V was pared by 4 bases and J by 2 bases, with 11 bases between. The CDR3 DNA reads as TGCGCCAGCAGCCCGGACTCTCCCACAGATACGCAGTATTTT. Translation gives CASSPDSPTDTQYF.

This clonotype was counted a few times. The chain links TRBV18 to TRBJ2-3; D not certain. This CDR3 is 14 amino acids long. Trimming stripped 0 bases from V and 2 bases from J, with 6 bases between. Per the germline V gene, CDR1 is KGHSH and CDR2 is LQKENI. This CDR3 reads CASSPPYYTDTQYF. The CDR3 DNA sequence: TGTGCCAGCTCACCACCTTACTACACAGATACGCAGTATTTT.

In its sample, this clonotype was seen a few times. The CDR3: CASSTRPENTEAFF. The CDR3 DNA sequence: TGTGCCAGCTCAACTCGGCCAGAGAACACTGAAGCTTTCTTT. The genes are TRBV18 and TRBJ1-1; D gene uncertain. Germline-derived CDR1 and CDR2 are KGHSH and LQKENI. The length of the CDR3 is 14 residues. V was clipped by 5 bases and J by 1 base, with 11 bases between them.

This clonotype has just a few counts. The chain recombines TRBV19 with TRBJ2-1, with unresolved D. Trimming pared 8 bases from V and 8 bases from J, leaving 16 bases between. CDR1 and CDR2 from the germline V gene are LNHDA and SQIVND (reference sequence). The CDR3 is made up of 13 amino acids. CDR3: CASLPDGAYEQFF. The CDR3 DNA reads TGTGCCAGTCTCCCCGACGGCGCCTATGAGCAGTTCTTC.

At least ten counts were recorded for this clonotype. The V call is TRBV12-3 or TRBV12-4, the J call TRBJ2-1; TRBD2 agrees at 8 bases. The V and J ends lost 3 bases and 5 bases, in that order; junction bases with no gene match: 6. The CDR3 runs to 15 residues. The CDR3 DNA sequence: TGTGCCAGCAGTTTCTTAGCGGGATTAAACAATGAGCAGTTCTTC. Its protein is CASSFLAGLNNEQFF.

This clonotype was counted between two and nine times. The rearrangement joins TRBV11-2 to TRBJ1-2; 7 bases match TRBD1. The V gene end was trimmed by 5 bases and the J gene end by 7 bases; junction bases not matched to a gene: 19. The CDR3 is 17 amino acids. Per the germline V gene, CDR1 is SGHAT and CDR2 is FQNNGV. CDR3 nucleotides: TGTGCCAGCAGCCTGGCCGGGATCTTGACAGGGCTTTCTGGCTACACCTTC. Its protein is CASSLAGILTGLSGYTF.

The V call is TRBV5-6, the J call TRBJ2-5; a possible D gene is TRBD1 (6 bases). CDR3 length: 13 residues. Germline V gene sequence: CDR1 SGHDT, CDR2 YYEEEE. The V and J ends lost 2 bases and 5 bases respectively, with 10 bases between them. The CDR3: CASSFGGWETQYF. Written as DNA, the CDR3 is TGTGCCAGCAGCTTTGGGGGCTGGGAGACCCAGTACTTC.

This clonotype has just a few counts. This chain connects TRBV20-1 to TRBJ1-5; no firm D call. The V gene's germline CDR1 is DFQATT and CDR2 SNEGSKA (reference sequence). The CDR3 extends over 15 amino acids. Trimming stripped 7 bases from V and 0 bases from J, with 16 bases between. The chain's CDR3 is CSECNGDYSNQPQHF. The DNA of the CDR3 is TGCAGTGAATGTAACGGAGACTATAGCAATCAGCCCCAGCATTTT.

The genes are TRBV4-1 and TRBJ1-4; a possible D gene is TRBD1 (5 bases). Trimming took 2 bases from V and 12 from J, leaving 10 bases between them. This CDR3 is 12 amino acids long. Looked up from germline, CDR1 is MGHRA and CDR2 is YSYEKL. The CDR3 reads CASSQNQGELFF. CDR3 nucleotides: TGCGCCAGCAGCCAAAATCAGGGAGAACTGTTTTTT.

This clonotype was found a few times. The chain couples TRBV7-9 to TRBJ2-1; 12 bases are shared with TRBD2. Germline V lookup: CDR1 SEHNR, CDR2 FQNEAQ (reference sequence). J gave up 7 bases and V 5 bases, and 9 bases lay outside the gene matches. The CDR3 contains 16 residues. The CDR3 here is CASSLLLGTSGNEQFF. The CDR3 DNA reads TGTGCCAGCAGCCTTCTGCTTGGGACTAGCGGGAATGAGCAGTTCTTC.

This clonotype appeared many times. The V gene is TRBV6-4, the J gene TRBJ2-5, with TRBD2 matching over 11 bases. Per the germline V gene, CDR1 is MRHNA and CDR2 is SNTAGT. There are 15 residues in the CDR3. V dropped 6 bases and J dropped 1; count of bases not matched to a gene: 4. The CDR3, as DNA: TGTGCCAGCAGCGAGGGGACTAGCGGCCAAGAGACCCAGTACTTC. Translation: CASSEGTSGQETQYF.

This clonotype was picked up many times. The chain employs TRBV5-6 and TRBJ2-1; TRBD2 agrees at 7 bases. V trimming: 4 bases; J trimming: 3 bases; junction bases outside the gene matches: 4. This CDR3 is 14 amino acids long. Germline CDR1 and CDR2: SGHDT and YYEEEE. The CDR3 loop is CASSMPGGYNEQFF. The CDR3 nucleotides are TGTGCCAGCAGCATGCCGGGGGGCTACAATGAGCAGTTCTTC.

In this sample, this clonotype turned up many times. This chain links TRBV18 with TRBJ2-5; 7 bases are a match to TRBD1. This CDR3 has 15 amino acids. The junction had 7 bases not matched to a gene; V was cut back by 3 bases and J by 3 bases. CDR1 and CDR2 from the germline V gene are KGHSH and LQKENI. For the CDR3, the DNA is TGTGCCAGCTCACCCGCTCGGGACAGTGAAGAGACCCAGTACTTC. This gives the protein CASSPARDSEETQYF.

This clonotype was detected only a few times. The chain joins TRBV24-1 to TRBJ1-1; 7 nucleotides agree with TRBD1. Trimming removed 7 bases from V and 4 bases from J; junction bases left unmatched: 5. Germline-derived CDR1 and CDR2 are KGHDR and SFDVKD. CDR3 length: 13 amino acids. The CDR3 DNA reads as TGTGCCACCAGGAGTGACAGGGCCACTGAAGCTTTCTTT. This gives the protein CATRSDRATEAFF.

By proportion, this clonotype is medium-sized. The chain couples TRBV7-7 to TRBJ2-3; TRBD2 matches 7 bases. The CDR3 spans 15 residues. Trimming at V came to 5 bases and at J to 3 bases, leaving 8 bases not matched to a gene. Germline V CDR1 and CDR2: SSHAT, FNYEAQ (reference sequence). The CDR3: CASSPLAARTDTQYF. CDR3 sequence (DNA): TGTGCCAGCAGCCCCCTAGCGGCACGGACAGATACGCAGTATTTT.

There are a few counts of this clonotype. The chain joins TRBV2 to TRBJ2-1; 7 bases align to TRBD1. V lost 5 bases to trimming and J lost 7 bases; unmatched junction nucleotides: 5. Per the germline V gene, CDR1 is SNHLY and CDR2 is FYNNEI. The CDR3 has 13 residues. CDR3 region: CASSRQGRNEQFF. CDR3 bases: TGTGCCAGCAGTAGACAGGGTAGAAATGAGCAGTTCTTC.

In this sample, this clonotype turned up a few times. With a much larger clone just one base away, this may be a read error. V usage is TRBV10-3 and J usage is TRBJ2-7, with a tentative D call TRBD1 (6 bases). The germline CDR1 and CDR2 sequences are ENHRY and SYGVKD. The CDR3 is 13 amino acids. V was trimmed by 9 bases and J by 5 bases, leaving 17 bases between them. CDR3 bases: TGTGCCATAACACAGGGCCCAGGGGACGAGCAGTACTTC. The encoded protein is CAITQGPGDEQYF.

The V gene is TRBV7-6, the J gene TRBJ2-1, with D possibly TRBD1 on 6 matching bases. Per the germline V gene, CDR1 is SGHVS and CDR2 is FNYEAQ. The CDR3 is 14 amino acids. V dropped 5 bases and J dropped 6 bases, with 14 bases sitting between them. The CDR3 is CASSVSTGRNEQFF. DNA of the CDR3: TGTGCCAGCAGCGTAAGCACAGGGCGCAATGAGCAGTTCTTC.

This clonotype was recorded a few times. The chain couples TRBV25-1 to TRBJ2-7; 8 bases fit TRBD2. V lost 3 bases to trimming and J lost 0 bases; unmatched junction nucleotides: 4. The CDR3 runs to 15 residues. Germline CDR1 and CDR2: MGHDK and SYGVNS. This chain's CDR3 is CASSDGGGNSYEQYF. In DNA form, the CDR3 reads TGTGCCAGCAGTGACGGCGGGGGGAACTCCTACGAGCAGTACTTC.

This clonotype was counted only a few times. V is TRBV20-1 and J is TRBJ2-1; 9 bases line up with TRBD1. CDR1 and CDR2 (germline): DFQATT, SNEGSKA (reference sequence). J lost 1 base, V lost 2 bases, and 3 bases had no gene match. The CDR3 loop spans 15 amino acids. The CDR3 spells CSARTGTGSYNEQFF. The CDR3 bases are TGCAGTGCTAGAACCGGGACAGGGTCCTACAATGAGCAGTTCTTC.

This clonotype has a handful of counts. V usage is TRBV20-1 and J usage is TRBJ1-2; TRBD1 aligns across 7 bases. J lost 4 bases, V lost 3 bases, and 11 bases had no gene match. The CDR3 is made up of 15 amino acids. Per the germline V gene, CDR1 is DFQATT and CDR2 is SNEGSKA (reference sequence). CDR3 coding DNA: TGCAGTGCTAGCCCTAACAGGGGAGGCAGCTATGGCTACACCTTC. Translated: CSASPNRGGSYGYTF.